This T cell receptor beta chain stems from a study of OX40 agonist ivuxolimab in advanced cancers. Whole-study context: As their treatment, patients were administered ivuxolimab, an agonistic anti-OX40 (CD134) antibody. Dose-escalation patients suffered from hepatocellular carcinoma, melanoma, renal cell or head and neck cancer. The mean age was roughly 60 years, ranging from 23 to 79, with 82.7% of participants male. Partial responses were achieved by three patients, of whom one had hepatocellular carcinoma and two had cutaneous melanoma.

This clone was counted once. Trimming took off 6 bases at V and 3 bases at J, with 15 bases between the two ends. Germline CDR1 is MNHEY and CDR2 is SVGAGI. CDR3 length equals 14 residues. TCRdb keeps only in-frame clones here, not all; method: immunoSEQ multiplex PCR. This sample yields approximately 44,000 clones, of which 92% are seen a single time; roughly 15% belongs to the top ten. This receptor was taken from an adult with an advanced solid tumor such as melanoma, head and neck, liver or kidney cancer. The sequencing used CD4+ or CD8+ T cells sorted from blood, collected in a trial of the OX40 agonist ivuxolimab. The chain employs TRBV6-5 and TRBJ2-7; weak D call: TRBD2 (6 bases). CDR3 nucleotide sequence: TGTGCCAGCAGGCACGGGACTCCCGGCTACGAGCAGTACTTC. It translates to CASRHGTPGYEQYF.